This TCR beta chain was retrieved from a study of blood T cell repertoires in COVID-19. On the study more broadly: Samples taken during acute and convalescent COVID-19 were collected in the United States, Italy and Spain. T cells, B-cell-depleted T cells, or PBMCs provided the cDNA or gDNA that served as material.

The authors' processing: Amplifying reference gene primers gave estimates of nucleated cell counts. Profiling relied on immunoSEQ multiplex PCR, and the TCRdb table lists in-frame clones only, not all of them. V and J calls and clone size are as listed in that table; D and trimming were resolved from the DNA. The sample lists 250,000 to 300,000 clones; around 80% were seen once. This TCR came from an elderly man with acute or convalescent COVID-19. Source material: peripheral blood.

CDR3 coding DNA: TGTGCCAGCAGCTACGGACTAGCGGGCGGTTACGAGCAGTACTTC. This translates into CASSYGLAGGYEQYF. The chain couples TRBV3-1 (or the pseudogene TRBV3-2) to TRBJ2-7, with 11 nucleotides matching TRBD2. There are 15 residues in the CDR3. J lost 4 bases, V lost 5 bases, and 7 bases had no gene match. Germline V gene data show CDR1 as LGHDT and CDR2 as YNNKEL (reference sequence).